These 22 T cell receptor beta chains came from one sample sequenced in a study of T cells in Graves' hyperthyroidism and ophthalmopathy. The investigators amplified TCR beta CDR3 regions from RNA transcripts. RT-PCR in the first round (using the HTBI primer set) targeted the TCR CDR3. One entry per CDR3 protein, called by TCRdb with MiXCR from the multiplex PCR reads. The sample lists about 580,000 distinct CDR3 sequences; 35% to 55% were seen once. Sample: peripheral blood or thyroid tissue (not recorded which). All receptors come from a woman under 30 with Graves' hyperthyroidism.

This chain joins TRBV29-1 and TRBJ1-2; possibly TRBD1 for D (6 bases). Germline V gene data show CDR1 as SQVTM and CDR2 as ANQGSEA. V was clipped by 7 bases and J by 8 bases, with 23 bases between them. CDR3 length: 14 residues. CDR3 protein: CSGGDKGVLGGYTF. The CDR3 DNA reads as TGCAGCGGGGGAGATAAGGGGGTTTTAGGGGGCTACACCTTC.

This chain joins TRBV7-9 and TRBJ1-4, with 9 nucleotides matching TRBD1. V gave up 3 bases and J gave up 4 bases; unmatched junction bases: 6. Germline values: CDR1 SEHNR, CDR2 FQNEAQ (reference sequence). This CDR3 spans 16 amino acids. The CDR3 DNA sequence: TGTGCCAGCAGCTTGACGACAGGGGGGGATAATGAAAAACTGTTTTTT. Translating gives CASSLTTGGDNEKLFF.

The chain combines TRBV10-3 with TRBJ1-1; D might be TRBD1 (6 bases). Trimming pared 0 bases from V and 3 bases from J, leaving 14 bases between. The CDR3 is 16 amino acids. CDR1 and CDR2 from the germline V gene are ENHRY and SYGVKD. The CDR3 bases are TGTGCCATCAGTGAGTCTTCGGGACACCAACACACTGAAGCTTTCTTT. It yields the protein CAISESSGHQHTEAFF.

The V and J genes are TRBV20-1 and TRBJ2-2, with 10 bases identical to TRBD2. The CDR3 contains 14 residues. CDR1 and CDR2 (germline): DFQATT, SNEGSKA (reference sequence). J gave up 3 bases and V 6 bases, and 4 bases lay outside the gene matches. In DNA, the CDR3 is TGCAGTGCCCACCTAGCGGGAGACACCGGGGAGCTGTTTTTT. Translating gives CSAHLAGDTGELFF.

The V gene is TRBV29-1, the J gene TRBJ2-7; D is ambiguous. V lost 4 bases to trimming and J lost 0 bases, with 10 bases between them. CDR3 size: 13 residues. Germline lookup yields CDR1 SQVTM and CDR2 ANQGSEA. The CDR3 protein is CSVARRFSYEQYF. Written as DNA, the CDR3 is TGCAGCGTTGCGAGACGATTCTCCTACGAGCAGTACTTC.

On this clonotype: A read error is possible here, since a much larger clone lies one base away. This chain joins TRBV5-1 and TRBJ2-5; D perhaps matches TRBD1 (5 bases). Germline values: CDR1 SGHRS, CDR2 YFSETQ. CDR3 length equals 15 residues. The CDR3 DNA follows: TGCGCCGGCAGCCCTGCACCGGCAGGGCAGGAGACCCAGTACTTC. It encodes CAGSPAPAGQETQYF.

The CDR3, as DNA: TGTGCCAGCACCCAAGGAGGCTACGAGCAGTACTTC. Residues: CASTQGGYEQYF. V and J are TRBV6-5 and TRBJ2-7, with TRBD2 as a possible D gene (5 bases). The CDR3 has 12 amino acids. Germline-derived CDR1 and CDR2 are MNHEY and SVGAGI. Trimming stripped 7 bases from V and 3 bases from J, with 10 bases between.

The V and J genes are TRBV7-2 and TRBJ1-5; a weak D match, TRBD1 (6 bases). Germline V gene lookup returns CDR1 SGHTA and CDR2 FQGNSA. The CDR3 has 14 residues. The germline V and J ends were trimmed by 4 bases and 3 bases, with 10 bases remaining between them. CDR3 nucleotides: TGTGCCAGCAGCTATTGGGACATCAATCAGCCCCAGCATTTT. Translated, it gives CASSYWDINQPQHF.

This clonotype was detected ten times or more. This CDR3 is CASSSQRGTYEQYF. DNA for the CDR3: TGTGCCAGCAGCTCCCAGCGGGGGACCTACGAGCAGTACTTC. This chain links TRBV7-2 with TRBJ2-7; TRBD2 matches at 8 bases. Per germline, CDR1 SGHTA and CDR2 FQGNSA. CDR3 length: 14 residues. Losses at the gene ends were 4 bases for V and 2 bases for J; bases not matched to a gene: 4.

This clonotype was counted at least ten times. The V and J genes are TRBV6-6 and TRBJ1-1, with no clear D. The germline CDR1 and CDR2 sequences are MNHNY and SVGAGI (reference sequence). This CDR3 is built from 12 residues. Trimming cost V 7 bases and J 0 bases, with 6 bases left between them. In DNA, the CDR3 is TGTGCCAGCATTCGATTGAACACTGAAGCTTTCTTT. Translating it yields CASIRLNTEAFF.

This chain uses TRBV15 with TRBJ2-7, with TRBD1 matching over 9 bases. Per the germline V gene, CDR1 is LNHNV and CDR2 is YYDKDF (reference sequence). V lost 2 bases, J lost 9 bases, and 14 bases stayed unmatched. This CDR3 has 16 amino acids. Here the CDR3 reads CATSRFGQGSADTQYF. In DNA, the CDR3 is TGTGCCACCAGCAGATTTGGACAGGGGAGCGCAGATACGCAGTACTTC. The full variable domain, rest sourced from reference TRBV15 and TRBJ2-7, is DAMVIQNPRYQVTQFGKPVTLSCSQTLNHNVMYWYQQKSSQAPKLLFHYYDKDFNNEADTPDNFQSRRPNTSFCFLDIRSPGLGDTAMYLCATSRFGQGSADTQYFGPGTRLTVT.

The chain links TRBV15 to TRBJ1-6; the D is unclear. The CDR3 is made up of 12 amino acids. Germline values: CDR1 LNHNV, CDR2 YYDKDF (reference sequence). Trimming removed 5 bases from V and 7 bases from J, with 6 bases in between. DNA for the CDR3: TGTGCCACCAGCCGCGGGAATTCACCCCTCCACTTT. Translation: CATSRGNSPLHF.

This clonotype was observed at least ten times. The chain combines TRBV7-3 with TRBJ2-5; the D is unclear. V was shortened by 5 bases and J by 0 bases, with 7 bases between the two germline ends. The CDR3 extends over 13 amino acids. Per germline, CDR1 SGHTA and CDR2 FQGTGA. Here the CDR3 reads CASSPSHQETQYF. The CDR3 bases are TGTGCCAGCAGCCCCTCTCACCAAGAGACCCAGTACTTC.

The gene calls are TRBV19 and TRBJ1-2; the D is unclear. CDR1 LNHDA and CDR2 SQIVND come from the germline V gene (reference sequence). The CDR3 consists of 17 residues. Trimming shortened V by 5 bases and J by 2 bases, and 21 bases separated the two germline ends. The CDR3, as DNA: TGTGCCAGTAGTGGGGTTTTCAGCTTGCCTATCAACTATGGCTACACCTTC. Its protein product is CASSGVFSLPINYGYTF. Based on the CDR3 plus reference TRBV19 and TRBJ1-2, the full variable domain is DGGITQSPKYLFRKEGQNVTLSCEQNLNHDAMYWYRQDPGQGLRLIYYSQIVNDFQKGDIAEGYSVSREKKESFPLTVTSAQKNPTAFYLCASSGVFSLPINYGYTFGSGTRLTVV.

For this clonotype: A read error may explain this, as a much larger clone is one base away. This sequence joins TRBV6-1 and TRBJ1-1, with TRBD1 matching 7 bases. The ends lost 7 bases at V and 6 bases at J; junction bases unmatched: 8. The germline gives CDR1 MNHNS, CDR2 SASEGT. CDR3 length: 13 amino acids. The CDR3, as DNA: TGTGCCAGCAATGACAGGGTCGAGGCTGAAGCTTTCTTT. This sequence encodes CASNDRVEAEAFF.

The CDR3: CSVVTVSSYNEQFF. CDR3 DNA sequence: TGCAGCGTTGTAACTGTAAGCTCCTACAATGAGCAGTTCTTC. The chain carries TRBV29-1 and TRBJ2-1; unclear D gene. In germline, CDR1 is SQVTM, CDR2 ANQGSEA. The CDR3 spans 14 residues. With 4 bases removed from V and 0 bases from J, the gap between germline ends came to 10 bases.

This clonotype was detected ten times or more. The V call is TRBV14, the J call TRBJ2-5; 10 nucleotides line up with TRBD1. This CDR3 has 17 residues. The V segment lost 0 bases and the J segment 6 bases; nucleotides outside the gene matches: 10. From germline, CDR1 is SGHDN and CDR2 FVKESK. CDR3 nucleotide sequence: TGTGCCAGCAGCCAAGATTTTCAGCGGGACAGGGGAAAGACCCAGTACTTC. Its translation is CASSQDFQRDRGKTQYF. The whole variable domain, remainder taken from reference TRBV14 and TRBJ2-5, is EAGVTQFPSHSVIEKGQTVTLRCDPISGHDNLYWYRRVMGKEIKFLLHFVKESKQDESGMPNNRFLAERTGGTYSTLKVQPAELEDSGVYFCASSQDFQRDRGKTQYFGPGTRLLVL.

The genes are TRBV20-1 and TRBJ2-1; 11 nucleotides line up with TRBD2. From germline, CDR1 is DFQATT and CDR2 SNEGSKA (reference sequence). V shed 3 bases, J shed 5 bases, and the junction held 3 bases outside the gene matches. This CDR3 spans 14 amino acids. CDR3 sequence reads: CSASSGRANNEQFF. CDR3 DNA: TGCAGTGCTAGTAGCGGGAGGGCCAACAATGAGCAGTTCTTC.

Comments on this clonotype: This may be a read error, as it is one base from a much larger clone. The CDR3 bases are TGTGCCAATAGTCCCGAGATAAATTCACCCCTCCACTTT. This codes for CANSPEINSPLHF. The V and J genes are TRBV19 and TRBJ1-6, with D uncertain. Germline lookup yields CDR1 LNHDA and CDR2 SQIVND (reference sequence). CDR3 size: 13 residues.

CDR3 nucleotides: TGCAGTGCACAGGAAGGGAGGTACGAGCAGTACTTC. The encoded protein is CSAQEGRYEQYF. The chain carries TRBV20-1 and TRBJ2-7; D is perhaps TRBD2 (6 bases). V lost 6 bases, J lost 4 bases, and 13 bases lay in between. The CDR3 contains 12 residues. The V gene's germline CDR1 is DFQATT and CDR2 SNEGSKA (reference sequence).

This clonotype was observed at least ten times. The chain couples TRBV20-1 to TRBJ1-4, with unresolved D. Trimming pared 3 bases from V and 5 bases from J, leaving 13 bases between. The CDR3 consists of 14 residues. Looked up from germline, CDR1 is DFQATT and CDR2 is SNEGSKA (reference sequence). The CDR3 loop reads CSASIQVKNEKLFF. CDR3 coding DNA: TGCAGTGCTAGTATCCAGGTGAAGAATGAAAAACTGTTTTTT.

The rearrangement joins TRBV3-1 to TRBJ2-7; TRBD2 might be the D (5 bases). Germline CDR1 LGHDT, CDR2 YNNKEL (reference sequence). Trimming cost V 0 bases and J 0 bases, with 15 bases left between them. The CDR3 length is 17 residues. The CDR3 region has the DNA TGTGCCAGCAGCCAAGATCGTGGTAGCGAAAACTCCTACGAGCAGTACTTC. Encoded protein: CASSQDRGSENSYEQYF.